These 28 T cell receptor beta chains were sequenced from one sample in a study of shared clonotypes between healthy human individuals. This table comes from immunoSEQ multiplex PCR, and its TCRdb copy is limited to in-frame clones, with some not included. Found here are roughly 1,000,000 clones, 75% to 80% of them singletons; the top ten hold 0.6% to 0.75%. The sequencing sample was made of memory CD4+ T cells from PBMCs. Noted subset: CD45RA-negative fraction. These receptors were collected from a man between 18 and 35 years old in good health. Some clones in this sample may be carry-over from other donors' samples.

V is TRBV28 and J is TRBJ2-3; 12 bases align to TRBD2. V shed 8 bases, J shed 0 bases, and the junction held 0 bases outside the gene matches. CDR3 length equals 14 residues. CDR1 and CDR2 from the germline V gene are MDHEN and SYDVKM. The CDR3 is CASGTSGSTDTQYF. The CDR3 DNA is TGTGCCAGCGGGACTAGCGGGAGCACAGATACGCAGTATTTT.

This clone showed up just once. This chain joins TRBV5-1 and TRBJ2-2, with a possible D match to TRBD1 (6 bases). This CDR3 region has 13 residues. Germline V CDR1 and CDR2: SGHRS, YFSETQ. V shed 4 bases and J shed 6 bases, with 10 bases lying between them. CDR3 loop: CASSDQGPGELFF. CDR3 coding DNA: TGCGCCAGCAGCGATCAGGGGCCCGGGGAGCTGTTTTTT. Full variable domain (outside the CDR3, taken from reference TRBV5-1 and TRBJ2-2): KAGVTQTPRYLIKTRGQQVTLSCSPISGHRSVSWYQQTPGQGLQFLFEYFSETQRNKGNFPGRFSGRQFSNSRSEMNVSTLELGDSALYLCASSDQGPGELFFGEGSRLTVL.

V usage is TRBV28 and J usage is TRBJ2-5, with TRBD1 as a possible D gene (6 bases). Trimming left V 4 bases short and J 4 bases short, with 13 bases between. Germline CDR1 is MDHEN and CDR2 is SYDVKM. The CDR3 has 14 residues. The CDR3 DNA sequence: TGTGCCAGCAGTTCAGGGGCTAGTGCAGAGACCCAGTACTTC. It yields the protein CASSSGASAETQYF.

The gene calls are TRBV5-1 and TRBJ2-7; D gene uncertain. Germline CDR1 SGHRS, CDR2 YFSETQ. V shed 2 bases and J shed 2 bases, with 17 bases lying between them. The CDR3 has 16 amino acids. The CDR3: CASSLGSRSQAYEQYF. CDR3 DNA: TGCGCCAGCAGCTTAGGTTCGCGCAGTCAGGCCTACGAGCAGTACTTC.

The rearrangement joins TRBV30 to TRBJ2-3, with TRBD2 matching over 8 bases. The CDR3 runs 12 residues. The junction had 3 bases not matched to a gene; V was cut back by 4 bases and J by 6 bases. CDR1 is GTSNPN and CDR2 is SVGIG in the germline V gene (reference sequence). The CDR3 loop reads CAWNSGGDTQYF. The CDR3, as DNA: TGTGCCTGGAACAGCGGGGGTGATACGCAGTATTTT.

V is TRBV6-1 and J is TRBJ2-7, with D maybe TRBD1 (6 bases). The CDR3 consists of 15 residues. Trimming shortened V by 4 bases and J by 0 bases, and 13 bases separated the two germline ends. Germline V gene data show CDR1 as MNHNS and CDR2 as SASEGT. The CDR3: CASSARDIFSYEQYF. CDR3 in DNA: TGTGCCAGCAGTGCCCGGGACATCTTCTCCTACGAGCAGTACTTC.

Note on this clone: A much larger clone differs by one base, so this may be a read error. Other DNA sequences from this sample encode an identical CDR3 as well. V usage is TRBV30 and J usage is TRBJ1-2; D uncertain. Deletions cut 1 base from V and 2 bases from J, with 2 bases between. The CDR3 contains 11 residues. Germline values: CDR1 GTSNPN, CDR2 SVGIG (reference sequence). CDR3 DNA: TGTGCCTGGAGTGACAACTATGGCTACACCTTC. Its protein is CAWSDNYGYTF.

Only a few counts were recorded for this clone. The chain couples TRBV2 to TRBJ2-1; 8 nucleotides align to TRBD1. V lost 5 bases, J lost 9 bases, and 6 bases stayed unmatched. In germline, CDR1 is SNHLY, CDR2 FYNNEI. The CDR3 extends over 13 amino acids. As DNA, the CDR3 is TGTGCCAGCAGTAACGGACAGGGTGCTGAGCAGTTCTTC. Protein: CASSNGQGAEQFF.

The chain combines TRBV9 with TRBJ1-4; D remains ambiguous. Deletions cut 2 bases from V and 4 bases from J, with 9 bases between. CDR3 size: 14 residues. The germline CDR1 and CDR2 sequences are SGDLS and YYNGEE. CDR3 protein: CASSVGVGNEKLFF. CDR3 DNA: TGTGCCAGCAGCGTCGGGGTTGGTAATGAAAAACTGTTTTTT.

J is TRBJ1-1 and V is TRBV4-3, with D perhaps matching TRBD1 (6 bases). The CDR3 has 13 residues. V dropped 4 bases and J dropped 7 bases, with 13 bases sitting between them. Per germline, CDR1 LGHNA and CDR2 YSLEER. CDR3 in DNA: TGCGCCAGCAGCCGCTCCTTACAGGGTGAAGCTTTCTTT. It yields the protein CASSRSLQGEAFF.

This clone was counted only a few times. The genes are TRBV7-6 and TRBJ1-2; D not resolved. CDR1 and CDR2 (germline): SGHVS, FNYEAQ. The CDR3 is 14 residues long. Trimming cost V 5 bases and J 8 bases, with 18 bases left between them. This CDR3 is CASSATLDLGGYTF. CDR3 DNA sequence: TGTGCCAGCAGCGCCACGTTGGACCTTGGGGGCTACACCTTC.

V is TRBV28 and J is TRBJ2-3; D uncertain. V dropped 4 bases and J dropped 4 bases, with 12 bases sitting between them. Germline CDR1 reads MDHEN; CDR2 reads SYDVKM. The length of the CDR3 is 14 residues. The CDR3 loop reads CASSYPTVPDTQYF. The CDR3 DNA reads TGTGCCAGCAGTTACCCTACAGTCCCAGATACGCAGTATTTT.

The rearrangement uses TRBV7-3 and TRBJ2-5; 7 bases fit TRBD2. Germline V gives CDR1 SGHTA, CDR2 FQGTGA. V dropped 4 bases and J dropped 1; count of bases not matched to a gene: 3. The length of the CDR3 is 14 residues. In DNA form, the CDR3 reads TGTGCCAGCAGCTACGGCGGGAGCCAAGAGACCCAGTACTTC. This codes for CASSYGGSQETQYF.

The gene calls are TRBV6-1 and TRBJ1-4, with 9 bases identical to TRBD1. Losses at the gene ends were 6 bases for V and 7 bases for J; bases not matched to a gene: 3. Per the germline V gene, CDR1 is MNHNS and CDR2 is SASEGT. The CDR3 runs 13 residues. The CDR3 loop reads CASSRQGGEKLFF. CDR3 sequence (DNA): TGTGCCAGCAGCCGACAGGGGGGTGAAAAACTGTTTTTT.

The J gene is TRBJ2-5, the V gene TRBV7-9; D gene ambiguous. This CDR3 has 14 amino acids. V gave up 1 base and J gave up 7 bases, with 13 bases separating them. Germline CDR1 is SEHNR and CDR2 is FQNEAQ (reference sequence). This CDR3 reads CASSLELGVGTQYF. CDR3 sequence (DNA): TGTGCCAGCAGCTTAGAGTTGGGTGTCGGGACCCAGTACTTC.

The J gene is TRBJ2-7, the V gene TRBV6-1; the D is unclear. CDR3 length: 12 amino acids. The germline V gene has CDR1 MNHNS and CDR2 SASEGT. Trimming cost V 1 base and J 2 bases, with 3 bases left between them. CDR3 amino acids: CASSEGPYEQYF. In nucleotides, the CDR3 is TGTGCCAGCAGTGAAGGCCCCTACGAGCAGTACTTC.

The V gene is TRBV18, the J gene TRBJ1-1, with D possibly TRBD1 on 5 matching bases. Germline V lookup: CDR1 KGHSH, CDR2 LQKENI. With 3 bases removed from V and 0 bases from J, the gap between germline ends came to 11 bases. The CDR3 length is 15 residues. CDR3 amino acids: CASSPRQTMNTEAFF. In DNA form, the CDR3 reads TGTGCCAGCTCACCGCGACAGACCATGAACACTGAAGCTTTCTTT.

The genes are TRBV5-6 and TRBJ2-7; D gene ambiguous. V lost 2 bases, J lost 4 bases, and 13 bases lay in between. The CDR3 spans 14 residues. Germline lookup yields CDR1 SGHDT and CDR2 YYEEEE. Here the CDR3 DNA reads TGTGCCAGCAGCTTAGGACCCGGGTGGTACGAGCAGTACTTC. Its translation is CASSLGPGWYEQYF. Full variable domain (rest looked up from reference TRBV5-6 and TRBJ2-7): DAGVTQSPTHLIKTRGQQVTLRCSPKSGHDTVSWYQQALGQGPQFIFQYYEEEERQRGNFPDRFSGHQFPNYSSELNVNALLLGDSALYLCASSLGPGWYEQYFGPGTRLTVT.

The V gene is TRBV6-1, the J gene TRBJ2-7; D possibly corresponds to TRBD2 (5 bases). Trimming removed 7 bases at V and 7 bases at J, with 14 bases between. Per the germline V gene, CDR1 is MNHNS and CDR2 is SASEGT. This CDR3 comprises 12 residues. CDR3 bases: TGTGCCAGCAAACAAGGCCGGGGTGAGCAGTACTTC. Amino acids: CASKQGRGEQYF.

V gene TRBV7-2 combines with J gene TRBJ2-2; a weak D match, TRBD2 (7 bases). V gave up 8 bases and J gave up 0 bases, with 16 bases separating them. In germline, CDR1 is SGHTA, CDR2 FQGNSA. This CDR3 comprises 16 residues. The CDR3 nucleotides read TGTGCCAGCGGAGGGGGGGCGCCCGCGAACACCGGGGAGCTGTTTTTT. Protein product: CASGGGAPANTGELFF.

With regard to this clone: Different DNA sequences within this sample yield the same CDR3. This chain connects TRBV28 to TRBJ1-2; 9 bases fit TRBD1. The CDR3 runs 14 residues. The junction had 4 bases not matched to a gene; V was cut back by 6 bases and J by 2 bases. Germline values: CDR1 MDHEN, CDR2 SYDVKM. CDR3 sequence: CASRGTGTNYGYTF. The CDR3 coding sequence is TGTGCCAGCAGAGGGACAGGGACCAACTATGGCTACACCTTC.

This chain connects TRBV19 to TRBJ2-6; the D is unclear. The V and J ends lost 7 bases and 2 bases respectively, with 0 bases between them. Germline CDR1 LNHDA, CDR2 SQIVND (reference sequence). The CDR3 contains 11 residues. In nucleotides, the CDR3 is TGTGCCAGTACTGGGGCCAACGTCCTGACTTTC. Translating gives CASTGANVLTF. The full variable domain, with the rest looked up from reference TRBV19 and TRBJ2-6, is DGGITQSPKYLFRKEGQNVTLSCEQNLNHDAMYWYRQDPGQGLRLIYYSQIVNDFQKGDIAEGYSVSREKKESFPLTVTSAQKNPTAFYLCASTGANVLTFGAGSRLTVL.

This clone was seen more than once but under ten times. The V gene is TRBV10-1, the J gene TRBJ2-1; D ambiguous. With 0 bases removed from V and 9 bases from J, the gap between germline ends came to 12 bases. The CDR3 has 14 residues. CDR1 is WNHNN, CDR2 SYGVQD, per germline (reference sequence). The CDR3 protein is CASSESRNVGEQFF. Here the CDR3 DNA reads TGCGCCAGCAGTGAGTCGCGAAATGTCGGTGAGCAGTTCTTC.

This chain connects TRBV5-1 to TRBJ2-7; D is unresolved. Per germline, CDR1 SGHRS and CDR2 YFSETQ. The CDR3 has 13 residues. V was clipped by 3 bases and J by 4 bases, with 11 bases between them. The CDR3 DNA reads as TGCGCCAGCAGCTCGGGTCCGCGTTACGAGCAGTACTTC. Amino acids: CASSSGPRYEQYF.

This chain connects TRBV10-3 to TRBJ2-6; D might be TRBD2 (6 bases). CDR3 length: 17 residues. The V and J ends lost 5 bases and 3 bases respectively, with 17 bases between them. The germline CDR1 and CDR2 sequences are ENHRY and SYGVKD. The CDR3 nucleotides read TGTGCCATCAGTCCTTCGGGCGGGACCGGTGGGGCCAACGTCCTGACTTTC. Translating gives CAISPSGGTGGANVLTF.

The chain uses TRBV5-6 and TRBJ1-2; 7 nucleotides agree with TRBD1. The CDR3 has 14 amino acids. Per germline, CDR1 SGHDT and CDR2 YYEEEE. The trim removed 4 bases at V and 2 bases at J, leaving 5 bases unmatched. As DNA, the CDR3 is TGTGCCAGCAGCCCTACAGGGGCCAACTATGGCTACACCTTC. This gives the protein CASSPTGANYGYTF.

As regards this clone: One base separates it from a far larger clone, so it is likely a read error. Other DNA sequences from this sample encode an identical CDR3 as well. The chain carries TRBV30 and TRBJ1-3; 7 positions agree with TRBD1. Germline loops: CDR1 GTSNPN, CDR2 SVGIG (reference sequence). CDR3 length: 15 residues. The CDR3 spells CAWRRDRLHGNTIYF. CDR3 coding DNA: TGTGCCTGGAGGCGGGACAGATTGCATGGAAACACTATATATTTT.

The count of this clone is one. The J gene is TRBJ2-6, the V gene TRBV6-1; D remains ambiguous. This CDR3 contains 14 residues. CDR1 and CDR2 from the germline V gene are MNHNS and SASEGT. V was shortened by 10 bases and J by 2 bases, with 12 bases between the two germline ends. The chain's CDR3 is CATNSRAGANVLTF. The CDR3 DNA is TGTGCCACAAACTCGAGAGCTGGGGCCAACGTCCTGACTTTC.